This T cell receptor (beta chain) was recorded in a study of technical replicates of blood from a few donors. Some clones are missing from TCRdb's copy, which holds only in-frame ones; the method was immunoSEQ multiplex PCR. The sample holds some 70,000 clones, roughly 90% seen once. The junction had 16 bases not matched to a gene; V was cut back by 0 bases and J by 7 bases. From germline, CDR1 is MNHEY and CDR2 SMNVEV (reference sequence). The CDR3 extends over 19 amino acids. V is TRBV27 and J is TRBJ2-5, with 11 nucleotides matching TRBD2. The receptor's source is a human donor in good health. Some clones in this sample may be carry-over from other donors' samples. The source material was PBMCs. The CDR3: CASSLSRMTSGNLAGTQYF. CDR3 sequence (DNA): TGTGCCAGCAGTTTATCCCGAATGACTAGCGGGAACCTGGCTGGGACCCAGTACTTC.